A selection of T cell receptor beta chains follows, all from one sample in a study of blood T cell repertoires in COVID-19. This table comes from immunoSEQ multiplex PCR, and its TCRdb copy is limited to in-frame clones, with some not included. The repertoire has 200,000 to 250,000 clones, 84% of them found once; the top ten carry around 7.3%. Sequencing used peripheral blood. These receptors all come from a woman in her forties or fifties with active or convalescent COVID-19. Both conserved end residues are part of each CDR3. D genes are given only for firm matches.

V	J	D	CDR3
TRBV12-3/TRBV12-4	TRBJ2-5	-	CASSFGQGETQYF
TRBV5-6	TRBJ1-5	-	CASSLGAYQPQHF
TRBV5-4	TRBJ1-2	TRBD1	CASSRDSTNYGYTF
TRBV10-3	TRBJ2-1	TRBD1	CAIKQQGASYNEQFF
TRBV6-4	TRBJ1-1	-	CASSEQENTEAFF
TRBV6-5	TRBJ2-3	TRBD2	CASSSGRGGHSDTQYF
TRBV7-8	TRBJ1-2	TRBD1	CASSSALPRGYTF
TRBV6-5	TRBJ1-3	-	CASSRPQHHGNTIYF
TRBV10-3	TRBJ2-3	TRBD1	CAISVSSGTGGTDTQYF
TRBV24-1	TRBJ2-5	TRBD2	CATSDSTSGGQETQYF
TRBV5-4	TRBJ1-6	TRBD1	CASSLNQGGSYNSPLHF
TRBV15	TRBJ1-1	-	CATSREYGSTGLNTEAFF
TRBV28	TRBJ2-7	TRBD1	CASSSGQSRFEQYF
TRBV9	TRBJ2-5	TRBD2	CASSFQTSGQETQYF
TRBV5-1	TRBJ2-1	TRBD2	CASSSGPRGDNEQFF
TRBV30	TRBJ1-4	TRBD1	CAWTGGANEKLFF
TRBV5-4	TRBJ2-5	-	CASCPQEAETQYF
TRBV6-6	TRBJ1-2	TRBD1	CASRNKGAANYGYTF
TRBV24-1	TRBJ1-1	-	CATSEEQDTEAFF
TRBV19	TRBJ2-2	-	CASHNTGELFF
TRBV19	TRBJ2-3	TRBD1	CASSTQGKRTDTQYF
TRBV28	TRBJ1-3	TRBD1	CASSSGQGKGNTIYF
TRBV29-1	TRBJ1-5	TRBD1	CSVEDREDQPQHF
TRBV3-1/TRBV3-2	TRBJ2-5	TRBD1	CASSLRRDRGQETQYF
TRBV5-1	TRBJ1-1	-	CASSWGGGTEAFF
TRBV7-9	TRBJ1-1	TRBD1	CASSKTGWTEAFF
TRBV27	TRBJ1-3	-	CASSKVASGNTIYF
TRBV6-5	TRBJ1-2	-	CASSYYTGRVDLGYTF
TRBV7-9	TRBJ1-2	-	CASSGEGANYGYTF
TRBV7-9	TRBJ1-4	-	CASSTQQINEKLFF
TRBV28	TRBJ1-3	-	CASGPLNTIYF
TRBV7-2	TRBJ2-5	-	CASSLGYRETQYF
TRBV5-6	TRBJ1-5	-	CASSLSEGGNQPQHF
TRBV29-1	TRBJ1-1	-	CSVEEWGRGTEAFF
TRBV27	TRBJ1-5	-	CASSFRENQPQHF